This T cell receptor (beta chain) was found in a study of post-analysis software for immune sequencing data. The CDR3 has 13 residues. Germline V gene lookup returns CDR1 ENHRY and CDR2 SYGVKD. V gave up 7 bases and J gave up 8 bases; unmatched junction bases: 10. As regards this clonotype: As yet, its antigen is unknown.

Study-level points and caveats: Higher frequency in patients than in controls was seen for 5 or 6 TRBV segments, with TRBV5-6, TRBV5-1 and TRBV20-1 among them.

Built from TCR beta cDNA, the libraries had unique molecular identifiers in them. TCRdb re-called the PCR reads through MiXCR, storing one row per CDR3 protein. This sample yields about 400,000 distinct CDR3 sequences, of which about a third are seen a single time; about an eighth belongs to the top ten. The TCR originated in a girl aged 10-17 years with multiple sclerosis. Specimen: blood. V is TRBV10-3 and J is TRBJ1-1; 7 nucleotides align to TRBD1. CDR3 region: CAIMISLQGEAFF. DNA for the CDR3: TGTGCCATCATGATTTCCTTACAGGGGGAAGCTTTCTTT.